This passage covers 27 T cell receptor beta chains from one sample sequenced in a study of OX40 agonist ivuxolimab in advanced cancers. The assay was immunoSEQ multiplex PCR, and TCRdb's table has in-frame clones only and misses some. The sample contains tens of thousands of clones, 90% to 95% of which appear only once. Sequenced here: CD4+ or CD8+ T cells sorted from blood, sampled in a trial of the OX40 agonist ivuxolimab. These receptors all stem from an adult with an advanced solid tumor such as melanoma, head and neck, liver or kidney cancer.

V usage is TRBV27 and J usage is TRBJ2-7; D unresolved. V shed 0 bases and J shed 3 bases, with 9 bases lying between them. Germline CDR1 and CDR2: MNHEY and SMNVEV (reference sequence). The CDR3 has 14 amino acids. As DNA, the CDR3 is TGTGCCAGCAGTTTATCGTCAGACTTCTACGAGCAGTACTTC. Translated: CASSLSSDFYEQYF.

The chain uses TRBV2 and TRBJ2-7; TRBD1 aligns across 7 bases. The CDR3 loop spans 13 amino acids. The J segment lost 0 bases and the V segment lost 6 bases, leaving 2 bases of the junction unmatched. Germline assignment: CDR1 SNHLY and CDR2 FYNNEI. In DNA form, the CDR3 reads TGTGCCAGCAGAAGGACAGGCTCCTACGAGCAGTACTTC. Its translation is CASRRTGSYEQYF.

The rearrangement uses TRBV2 and TRBJ2-3, with a possible D match to TRBD2 (5 bases). V lost 5 bases and J 0 bases, leaving 12 bases between the germline ends. CDR3 length: 15 amino acids. Germline CDR1 is SNHLY and CDR2 is FYNNEI. CDR3 sequence: CASSLAHASTDTQYF. Here the CDR3 DNA reads TGTGCCAGCAGTTTAGCGCATGCTAGCACAGATACGCAGTATTTT.

The V and J genes are TRBV9 and TRBJ2-2; 9 nucleotides align to TRBD2. V trimming: 4 bases; J trimming: 3 bases; junction bases outside the gene matches: 13. There are 18 residues in the CDR3. Germline V gene sequence: CDR1 SGDLS, CDR2 YYNGEE. The CDR3 coding sequence is TGTGCCAGCAGCCCTTTCCTCCCTAGCGGGGTGTACACCGGGGAGCTGTTTTTT. Translating gives CASSPFLPSGVYTGELFF.

The V gene is TRBV11-2, the J gene TRBJ1-6; no clear D. This CDR3 has 14 amino acids. The V end lost 2 bases, the J end lost 14 bases, and 16 bases lay between the germline ends. Looked up from germline, CDR1 is SGHAT and CDR2 is FQNNGV. CDR3 sequence reads: CASSLTPGSRSLHF. The CDR3 DNA is TGTGCCAGCAGCTTAACCCCCGGGTCCAGGTCCCTCCACTTT.

This rearrangement joins TRBV6-5 to TRBJ1-2; no firm D call. The V gene lost 0 bases and the J gene lost 3 bases, with 5 bases spanning the gap. Germline CDR1 reads MNHEY; CDR2 reads SVGAGI. The CDR3 covers 13 residues. Here the CDR3 reads CASSYSYYYGYTF. CDR3 coding DNA: TGTGCCAGCAGTTACTCGTACTACTATGGCTACACCTTC.

This sequence joins TRBV28 and TRBJ1-5; D is ambiguous. The V gene's germline CDR1 is MDHEN and CDR2 SYDVKM. The CDR3 is 14 residues long. Trimming removed 2 bases at V and 4 bases at J, with 9 bases between. The CDR3, as DNA: TGTGCCAGCAGTTTAAAGGGATTGAATCAGCCCCAGCATTTT. This encodes CASSLKGLNQPQHF.

The chain has TRBV7-9 and TRBJ1-4, with 10 bases that match TRBD1. The CDR3 spans 16 residues. Germline CDR1 SEHNR, CDR2 FQNEAQ (reference sequence). V lost 5 bases, J lost 8 bases, and 11 bases stayed unmatched. The CDR3 DNA reads TGTGCCAGCAGCCCGAAATCCGGGACAGGGGAAGAAAAACTGTTTTTT. Its protein product is CASSPKSGTGEEKLFF.

The chain couples TRBV28 to TRBJ1-3; D uncertain. Germline V lookup: CDR1 MDHEN, CDR2 SYDVKM. Trimming took off 7 bases at V and 7 bases at J, with 17 bases between the two ends. This CDR3 contains 14 residues. The CDR3 region has the DNA TGTGCCAGCACCTACAGTCCCGAGGGTAACACCATATATTTT. This sequence encodes CASTYSPEGNTIYF. Based on the CDR3 plus reference TRBV28 and TRBJ1-3, the full variable domain is DVKVTQSSRYLVKRTGEKVFLECVQDMDHENMFWYRQDPGLGLRLIYFSYDVKMKEKGDIPEGYSVSREKKERFSLILESASTNQTSMYLCASTYSPEGNTIYFGEGSWLTVV.

The chain carries TRBV27 and TRBJ1-1; tentatively, D is TRBD1 (6 bases). Between the trimmed V and J ends, which lost 7 bases and 0 bases, there was a span of 18 bases. The CDR3 covers 16 residues. Germline V gives CDR1 MNHEY, CDR2 SMNVEV (reference sequence). The CDR3 sequence is CASNSLRGNMNTEAFF. CDR3 nucleotide sequence: TGTGCCAGCAATTCCCTGAGGGGGAACATGAACACTGAAGCTTTCTTT.

The chain joins TRBV29-1 to TRBJ2-3, with D maybe TRBD1 (6 bases). CDR3 size: 15 residues. Deletions cut 1 base from V and 3 bases from J, with 14 bases between. Looked up from germline, CDR1 is SQVTM and CDR2 is ANQGSEA. Written as DNA, the CDR3 is TGCAGCGTTGAAGGTGTGGGTCAGGGGACAGATACGCAGTATTTT. Its protein product is CSVEGVGQGTDTQYF.

CDR3: CASSLGTGTQPQHF. CDR3 in DNA: TGTGCCAGCAGTTTAGGGACGGGGACTCAGCCCCAGCATTTT. The V gene is TRBV27, the J gene TRBJ1-5; TRBD1 might be the D (5 bases). This CDR3 is 14 amino acids long. CDR1 MNHEY and CDR2 SMNVEV come from the germline V gene (reference sequence). V was clipped by 2 bases and J by 6 bases, with 11 bases between them.

J is TRBJ1-4 and V is TRBV21-1. TRBV21-1 is shown as a pseudogene. The CDR3 is 13 amino acids. The CDR3 region is CASSRTHNEKLFF. The CDR3 bases are TGTGCCAGCTCGCGGACCCATAATGAAAAACTGTTTTTT.

The gene calls are TRBV7-9 and TRBJ2-3; D may be TRBD2 (6 bases). The CDR3 totals 17 residues. Germline CDR1 SEHNR, CDR2 FQNEAQ (reference sequence). V lost 8 bases and J 4 bases, leaving 25 bases between the germline ends. The CDR3 region is CASLALGGGRWADTQYF. The CDR3 DNA follows: TGTGCCAGCCTAGCTTTGGGCGGAGGGAGATGGGCAGATACGCAGTATTTT.

This chain joins TRBV5-5 and TRBJ2-7, with D possibly matching TRBD2 (5 bases). CDR3 size: 13 residues. CDR1 is SGHKS and CDR2 is YYEKEE in the germline V gene (reference sequence). V lost 2 bases and J 3 bases, leaving 9 bases between the germline ends. The CDR3 sequence is CASSFGVNYEQYF. CDR3 nucleotides: TGTGCCAGCAGCTTCGGGGTTAACTACGAGCAGTACTTC.

The chain joins TRBV27 to TRBJ1-1; D unclear. This CDR3 has 15 residues. Trimming took off 3 bases at V and 6 bases at J, with 17 bases between the two ends. CDR1 is MNHEY and CDR2 is SMNVEV in the germline V gene (reference sequence). Here the CDR3 DNA reads TGTGCCAGCAGTTTTGTACGGACTACTTCCGCTGAAGCTTTCTTT. Its translation: CASSFVRTTSAEAFF.

V usage is TRBV5-6 and J usage is TRBJ1-3; D is perhaps TRBD1 (6 bases). This CDR3 contains 15 residues. Germline CDR1 SGHDT, CDR2 YYEEEE. V was cut by 4 bases and J by 0 bases, with 11 bases left in between. CDR3 amino acids: CASSAQGSSGNTIYF. Written as DNA, the CDR3 is TGTGCCAGCAGCGCGCAGGGGAGCTCTGGAAACACCATATATTTT.

V usage is TRBV19 and J usage is TRBJ1-2; weak D call: TRBD1 (5 bases). Trimming left V 0 bases short and J 4 bases short, with 12 bases between. Germline loops: CDR1 LNHDA, CDR2 SQIVND (reference sequence). The CDR3 is made up of 15 amino acids. The CDR3 sequence: CASSIDTAGPYGYTF. CDR3 DNA sequence: TGTGCCAGTAGTATAGATACGGCAGGGCCCTATGGCTACACCTTC.

The V call is TRBV12-5, the J call TRBJ1-1, with 8 bases aligning to TRBD1. The V segment lost 5 bases and the J segment 11 bases; nucleotides outside the gene matches: 10. Germline CDR1 reads LGHNT; CDR2 reads FRNRAP. The CDR3 is made up of 13 amino acids. The CDR3 DNA is TGTGCTAGTGGTCCGACAGGGGCCCCTGTCGCTTTCTTT. This encodes CASGPTGAPVAFF.

The V gene is TRBV9, the J gene TRBJ2-2; D is undetermined. In germline, CDR1 is SGDLS, CDR2 YYNGEE. The CDR3 length is 13 residues. The germline V and J ends were trimmed by 4 bases and 0 bases, with 4 bases remaining between them. As DNA, the CDR3 is TGTGCCAGCAGCCCGGCGAACACCGGGGAGCTGTTTTTT. It specifies CASSPANTGELFF.

The chain couples TRBV11-2 to TRBJ2-1; the match to TRBD2 covers 8 bases. The junction had 10 bases not matched to a gene; V was cut back by 7 bases and J by 5 bases. Germline assignment: CDR1 SGHAT and CDR2 FQNNGV. The CDR3 contains 15 residues. The CDR3 sequence: CASTFWSGGDNEQFF. CDR3 nucleotides: TGTGCCAGCACCTTTTGGAGCGGGGGAGACAATGAGCAGTTCTTC. The variable domain in full, with the rest retrieved from reference TRBV11-2 and TRBJ2-1, is EAGVAQSPRYKIIEKRQSVAFWCNPISGHATLYWYQQILGQGPKLLIQFQNNGVVDDSQLPKDRFSAERLKGVDSTLKIQPAKLEDSAVYLCASTFWSGGDNEQFFGPGTRLTVL.

The chain couples TRBV7-3 to TRBJ1-1; 10 nucleotides agree with TRBD1. The CDR3 spans 14 residues. Per the germline V gene, CDR1 is SGHTA and CDR2 is FQGTGA. V gave up 8 bases and J gave up 5 bases; unmatched junction bases: 8. In nucleotides, the CDR3 is TGTGCCAGCGCTAGAGCGGGACAGGGGACTGAAGCTTTCTTT. Residues: CASARAGQGTEAFF.

The rearrangement joins TRBV2 to TRBJ2-1; 9 bases are shared with TRBD1. The CDR3 has 16 residues. V lost 0 bases to trimming and J lost 3 bases; unmatched junction nucleotides: 3. From germline, CDR1 is SNHLY and CDR2 FYNNEI. The CDR3 here is CASSEALDRGYNEQFF. DNA for the CDR3: TGTGCCAGCAGTGAAGCGCTGGACAGGGGCTACAATGAGCAGTTCTTC.

The V gene is TRBV25-1, the J gene TRBJ1-5; D is possibly TRBD1 (6 bases). The V gene lost 3 bases and the J gene lost 9 bases, with 9 bases spanning the gap. Looked up from germline, CDR1 is MGHDK and CDR2 is SYGVNS. CDR3 length equals 12 residues. The CDR3 region is CASSERGGPQHF. The DNA of the CDR3 is TGTGCCAGCAGTGAGAGGGGGGGGCCCCAGCATTTT.

The chain links TRBV27 to TRBJ2-1, with D maybe TRBD1 (5 bases). V was clipped by 5 bases and J by 5 bases, with 16 bases between them. Germline V lookup: CDR1 MNHEY, CDR2 SMNVEV (reference sequence). CDR3 length: 15 residues. This chain's CDR3 is CASSGRLRTNNEQFF. Here the CDR3 DNA reads TGTGCCAGCAGTGGAAGGCTCAGGACAAACAATGAGCAGTTCTTC.

The chain is built from TRBV5-6 and TRBJ1-6; possibly TRBD1 for D (5 bases). CDR1 is SGHDT and CDR2 is YYEEEE in the germline V gene. The CDR3 runs to 15 residues. Trimming removed 0 bases at V and 8 bases at J, with 12 bases between. Here the CDR3 DNA reads TGTGCCAGCAGCTTGGAATTTCAGGGTCATTCACCCCTCCACTTT. This encodes CASSLEFQGHSPLHF.

This chain joins TRBV5-6 and TRBJ2-7; D is unclear. CDR1 is SGHDT and CDR2 is YYEEEE in the germline V gene. CDR3 size: 13 residues. The V end was cut by 4 bases, the J end by 4 bases, with 12 bases between. The CDR3 DNA sequence: TGTGCCAGCAGCCCTGCCGATACTTACGAGCAGTACGTC. Residues: CASSPADTYEQYV.